This TCR beta chain originates from a study of shared clonotypes between healthy human individuals. Libraries were prepared by immunoSEQ multiplex PCR; TCRdb keeps only in-frame clonotypes and omits some of them. Counted here are roughly 1,500,000 clones, approximately 98.5% occurring once; the ten biggest clones make up around 0.38%. Sequenced input: naive CD4+ T cells sorted from blood. Documented subset: CD45RA+ positively selected. This TCR was recovered from a man in his thirties or forties in good health.

The CDR3 DNA sequence: TGTGCCAGCAGCAGTAAGGGGTCCTACGAGCAGTACTTC. Residues: CASSSKGSYEQYF. The rearrangement joins TRBV9 to TRBJ2-7; tentatively, D is TRBD1 (5 bases). Germline CDR1 and CDR2: SGDLS and YYNGEE. The CDR3 consists of 13 residues. The V gene lost 4 bases and the J gene lost 1 base, with 9 bases spanning the gap.